A single sample is the source of the 25 T cell receptor beta chains below, sequenced in a study of blood T cells in healthy people across ages. With a J-beta primer mix and a sample-barcoded 5' primer, a second PCR ran about 7 to 11 cycles. One entry per CDR3 protein, called by TCRdb with MiXCR from the 5' RACE reads. The repertoire consists of roughly 1.5 million distinct CDR3 sequences, with about 42% occurring once and the leading ten covering about 4%. The specimen was blood. The source is a woman in her late teens or twenties in good health.

This clonotype was picked up one time. The chain recombines TRBV7-2 with TRBJ2-3; TRBD2 aligns across 8 bases. The CDR3 has 16 amino acids. With 6 bases clipped from V and 3 bases from J, the junction kept 11 bases outside the gene matches. Germline V CDR1 and CDR2: SGHTA, FQGNSA. CDR3 DNA: TGTGCCAGCAGAGATAAAGCGGGAGTCTTAACAGATACGCAGTATTTT. Protein product: CASRDKAGVLTDTQYF.

Concerning this clonotype: The germline gene is not matched at one end of the junction; a read error may be the cause. J is TRBJ1-2 and V is TRBV7-8; D ambiguous. The V gene's germline CDR1 is SGHVS and CDR2 FQNEAQ. This CDR3 contains 16 residues. CDR3 protein: CASSLATDAPNYGCTF. The DNA for the CDR3 is TGTGCCAGCAGCTTAGCTACTGACGCTCCTAACTATGGCTGCACCTTC.

The chain links TRBV15 to TRBJ1-3; TRBD1 is a possible D gene (6 bases). CDR1 and CDR2 (germline): LNHNV, YYDKDF (reference sequence). The CDR3 extends over 16 amino acids. V was pared by 0 bases and J by 2 bases, with 11 bases between. Here the CDR3 DNA reads TGTGCCACCAGCAGAGACCCGACAGGCGCTGGAAACACCATATATTTT. This encodes CATSRDPTGAGNTIYF.

This clonotype was counted only a few times. The chain carries TRBV5-1 and TRBJ1-1; TRBD1 might be the D (5 bases). There are 14 residues in the CDR3. Germline V lookup: CDR1 SGHRS, CDR2 YFSETQ. V was cut by 4 bases and J by 0 bases, with 10 bases left in between. The CDR3 DNA is TGCGCCAGCAGCCAGGGACTGCTGAACACTGAAGCTTTCTTT. Translating it yields CASSQGLLNTEAFF. Full variable domain (rest looked up from reference TRBV5-1 and TRBJ1-1): KAGVTQTPRYLIKTRGQQVTLSCSPISGHRSVSWYQQTPGQGLQFLFEYFSETQRNKGNFPGRFSGRQFSNSRSEMNVSTLELGDSALYLCASSQGLLNTEAFFGQGTRLTVV.

A few counts support this clonotype. V usage is TRBV7-3 and J usage is TRBJ2-7; D is unclear. Germline V gene data show CDR1 as SGHTA and CDR2 as FQGTGA. This CDR3 comprises 13 residues. V shed 1 base and J shed 6 bases, with 10 bases lying between them. CDR3 nucleotides: TGTGCCAGCAGCTTAAACCCCCTCTCCGAGCAGTACTTC. Translating it yields CASSLNPLSEQYF.

This clonotype was recorded a few times. This chain links TRBV27 with TRBJ2-5; TRBD1 is a possible D gene (6 bases). V dropped 5 bases and J dropped 5 bases, with 15 bases sitting between them. In germline, CDR1 is MNHEY, CDR2 SMNVEV (reference sequence). The CDR3 has 14 amino acids. The CDR3 DNA sequence: TGTGCCAGCAGTCCCCAGGGGTTCGGGGAGACCCAGTACTTC. Translated: CASSPQGFGETQYF.

The chain uses TRBV5-1 and TRBJ2-5; 7 bases align to TRBD2. V lost 1 base, J lost 1 base, and 10 bases stayed unmatched. Germline V gene lookup returns CDR1 SGHRS and CDR2 YFSETQ. The CDR3 runs to 17 residues. CDR3 sequence reads: CASSLRPAGQTQETQYF. The CDR3 nucleotides are TGCGCCAGCAGCTTGAGACCAGCGGGGCAGACCCAAGAGACCCAGTACTTC.

A note on this clonotype: The germline gene is not matched at one end of the junction; a read error may be the cause. This chain joins TRBV6-1 and TRBJ1-2, with TRBD1 matching over 7 bases. Germline CDR1 and CDR2: MNHNS and SASEGT. The CDR3 length is 15 residues. The CDR3 DNA reads as TGTGTCAGCAGTGAAGGACAGGCTGGGCGCTATGGCTACACCTTC. This translates into CVSSEGQAGRYGYTF.

This chain connects TRBV7-9 to TRBJ2-6; no clear D. V lost 5 bases, J lost 0 bases, and 17 bases lay in between. In germline, CDR1 is SEHNR, CDR2 FQNEAQ (reference sequence). The CDR3 length is 18 residues. The CDR3 bases are TGTGCCAGCAGCCTCTCGACCGTCGCCGGCTCTGGGGCCAACGTCCTGACTTTC. Translated, it gives CASSLSTVAGSGANVLTF.

This chain joins TRBV18 and TRBJ2-2; possibly TRBD1 for D (6 bases). Trimming removed 3 bases from V and 2 bases from J, with 10 bases in between. The CDR3 totals 15 residues. In germline, CDR1 is KGHSH, CDR2 LQKENI. CDR3 nucleotide sequence: TGTGCCAGCTCACCGGACAGCTTCAACACCGGGGAGCTGTTTTTT. Translating it yields CASSPDSFNTGELFF.

The chain links TRBV7-9 to TRBJ1-2; tentative D call: TRBD1 (5 bases). The CDR3 loop spans 15 amino acids. The germline CDR1 and CDR2 sequences are SEHNR and FQNEAQ (reference sequence). V gave up 2 bases and J gave up 6 bases, with 16 bases separating them. For the CDR3, the DNA is TGTGCCAGCAGCTTAATAGGACACCATGGGGATGGCTACACCTTC. Its protein is CASSLIGHHGDGYTF.

The rearrangement uses TRBV12-3 or TRBV12-4 and TRBJ1-2; D unclear. The CDR3 spans 14 residues. V was cut by 5 bases and J by 7 bases, with 17 bases left in between. Here the CDR3 DNA reads TGTGCCAGCAGTGTAAGGGCACCCCGGGGTGGCTACACCTTC. Its translation is CASSVRAPRGGYTF.

Details on this clonotype: A read error may produce the germline difference seen at one junction end. The rearrangement uses TRBV6-5 and TRBJ2-1, with a possible D match to TRBD2 (5 bases). From germline, CDR1 is MNHEY and CDR2 SVGAGI. CDR3 length: 13 residues. The chain's CDR3 is CASSAGSHNGQFF. The CDR3 nucleotides are TGTGCCAGCAGTGCGGGTAGCCACAATGGGCAGTTCTTC.

This chain joins TRBV27 and TRBJ2-7; 9 bases line up with TRBD1. The CDR3 has 17 residues. The V and J ends lost 5 bases and 2 bases, in that order; junction bases with no gene match: 13. Germline V gives CDR1 MNHEY, CDR2 SMNVEV (reference sequence). The CDR3 coding sequence is TGTGCCAGCAGTAGGCAAAGAGGGACAGGGCAGGCCTACGAGCAGTACTTC. Translation: CASSRQRGTGQAYEQYF.

This clonotype was observed a handful of times. This sequence joins TRBV29-1 and TRBJ1-1; D call uncertain. Germline V gives CDR1 SQVTM, CDR2 ANQGSEA. The V and J ends lost 6 bases and 1 base respectively, with 15 bases between them. This CDR3 is 14 amino acids long. CDR3: CSVVEDLRNTEAFF. For the CDR3, the DNA is TGCAGCGTGGTAGAGGACCTCCGGAACACTGAAGCTTTCTTT. Based on the CDR3 plus reference TRBV29-1 and TRBJ1-1, the full variable domain is SAVISQKPSRDICQRGTSLTIQCQVDSQVTMMFWYRQQPGQSLTLIATANQGSEATYESGFVIDKFPISRPNLTFSTLTVSNMSPEDSSIYLCSVVEDLRNTEAFFGQGTRLTVV.

V and J are TRBV6-2 or TRBV6-3 and TRBJ2-2; TRBD2 agrees at 10 bases. Looked up from germline, CDR1 is MNHEY and CDR2 is SVGEGT. The CDR3 runs 16 residues. The V gene end was trimmed by 6 bases and the J gene end by 0 bases; junction bases not matched to a gene: 4. This chain's CDR3 is CASRGSGGPNTGELFF. CDR3 DNA: TGTGCCAGCAGAGGTAGCGGGGGGCCGAACACCGGGGAGCTGTTTTTT.

The chain carries TRBV5-1 and TRBJ2-7; TRBD2 agrees at 8 bases. Germline values: CDR1 SGHRS, CDR2 YFSETQ. The CDR3 consists of 17 residues. The trim removed 3 bases at V and 0 bases at J, leaving 11 bases unmatched. The CDR3 bases are TGCGCCAGCAGCTCAAAAAAAACTAGCGGCAGCTCCTACGAGCAGTACTTC. Translation: CASSSKKTSGSSYEQYF.

This clonotype showed up just a few times. The chain employs TRBV7-9 and TRBJ2-7; tentative D call: TRBD2 (5 bases). The V and J ends lost 5 bases and 8 bases respectively, with 19 bases between them. The CDR3 spans 14 residues. The germline CDR1 and CDR2 sequences are SEHNR and FQNEAQ (reference sequence). As DNA, the CDR3 is TGTGCCAGCAGCCTGGAGGCAGCCCAAAGGAAGCAGTACTTC. Its protein is CASSLEAAQRKQYF.

The V and J genes are TRBV20-1 and TRBJ1-4, with D unresolved. CDR1 and CDR2 from the germline V gene are DFQATT and SNEGSKA (reference sequence). V lost 6 bases, J lost 4 bases, and 12 bases lay in between. This CDR3 spans 13 amino acids. The DNA of the CDR3 is TGCAGTGCAATAAGACGGTTTAATGAAAAACTGTTTTTT. This sequence encodes CSAIRRFNEKLFF.

This clonotype was seen at least ten times. The V call is TRBV12-3 or TRBV12-4, the J call TRBJ1-6, with 9 bases fitting TRBD1. The CDR3 is made up of 14 amino acids. V lost 6 bases to trimming and J lost 7 bases; unmatched junction nucleotides: 4. The CDR3 region is CASSPGQGNSPLHF. The CDR3 DNA reads TGTGCCAGCAGCCCCGGACAGGGGAATTCACCCCTCCACTTT.

This clonotype was seen more than once but under ten times. This chain uses TRBV7-2 with TRBJ2-5; 7 nucleotides agree with TRBD1. J gave up 0 bases and V 5 bases, and 15 bases lay outside the gene matches. Germline CDR1 reads SGHTA; CDR2 reads FQGNSA. This CDR3 has 18 residues. CDR3 nucleotides: TGTGCCAGCAGCGAAGGGACAGCGTACTCTTCGTACCAAGAGACCCAGTACTTC. This encodes CASSEGTAYSSYQETQYF.

There are a few counts of this clonotype. This may arise from a read error, as a much more abundant clone is one base away. The chain joins TRBV20-1 to TRBJ2-7, with D possibly being TRBD1 or TRBD2 (5 bases each). This CDR3 is 12 amino acids long. CDR1 is DFQATT, CDR2 SNEGSKA, per germline (reference sequence). The CDR3 bases are TGCAGCGATTCAGGGAGCGAAGGGGAGCAGTACTTC. This translates into CSDSGSEGEQYF.

CDR3 amino acids: CASTRGTGRATEAFF. DNA for the CDR3: TGTGCCAGCACCCGCGGGACAGGGCGGGCCACTGAAGCTTTCTTT. The rearrangement links TRBV7-9 to TRBJ1-1; 9 nucleotides agree with TRBD1. V shed 7 bases and J 4 bases; nucleotides not matched to a gene: 10. Germline V lookup: CDR1 SEHNR, CDR2 FQNEAQ (reference sequence). The length of the CDR3 is 15 residues.

The J gene is TRBJ2-1, the V gene TRBV3-1; D remains ambiguous. Germline lookup yields CDR1 LGHDT and CDR2 YNNKEL (reference sequence). V was shortened by 5 bases and J by 9 bases, with 14 bases between the two germline ends. The CDR3 has 13 residues. CDR3 protein: CASSVLEATEQFF. In DNA, the CDR3 is TGTGCCAGCAGCGTTCTAGAAGCAACTGAGCAGTTCTTC.

This clonotype was detected only a few times. This chain joins TRBV6-2 or TRBV6-3 and TRBJ2-7, with a possible D match to TRBD2 (6 bases). The germline V and J ends were trimmed by 0 bases and 5 bases, with 14 bases remaining between them. Germline loops: CDR1 MNHEY, CDR2 SVGEGT. The CDR3 is made up of 15 amino acids. The CDR3 region is CASSYSPRGYHEQYF. The CDR3 DNA reads TGTGCCAGCAGTTACTCCCCCCGGGGGTACCACGAGCAGTACTTC.